Below are 17 T cell receptor beta chains sequenced from a single sample in a study of blood T cell repertoires in COVID-19. The table came from immunoSEQ multiplex PCR; TCRdb's copy has only in-frame clones and leaves some out. The table includes about 47,000 clones, roughly four fifths detected once. The sequencing sample was made of peripheral blood. The receptors come from a man aged 55 to 70 with acute or convalescent COVID-19.

The chain carries TRBV4-2 and TRBJ2-7; 7 bases are a match to TRBD1. The CDR3 is 15 residues long. From germline, CDR1 is LGHNA and CDR2 YNFKEQ. Trimming took 5 bases from V and 0 from J; bases not matched to a gene: 7. CDR3 loop: CASSLGQVSSYEQYF. CDR3 nucleotides: TGTGCCAGCAGCTTAGGACAGGTATCCTCCTACGAGCAGTACTTC.

The rearrangement uses TRBV13 and TRBJ1-1; weak D call: TRBD1 (5 bases). The CDR3 consists of 15 residues. Trimming left V 4 bases short and J 0 bases short, with 12 bases between. Germline CDR1 reads PRHDT; CDR2 reads FYEKMQ (reference sequence). The CDR3 DNA reads as TGTGCCAGCAGCTCAAGAAGACAGATGAACACTGAAGCTTTCTTT. This gives the protein CASSSRRQMNTEAFF.

CDR3 amino acids: CASSHGQGSYEQYF. The CDR3, as DNA: TGTGCCAGCAGTCACGGACAGGGATCCTACGAGCAGTACTTC. The gene calls are TRBV5-4 and TRBJ2-7; 8 bases are shared with TRBD1. The CDR3 is 14 amino acids. Germline assignment: CDR1 SGHNT and CDR2 YYREEE (reference sequence). Germline trimming cut 5 bases from V and 1 base from J; bases unmatched to any gene: 5.

This clone has only one observation. This chain uses TRBV30 with TRBJ1-1; maybe TRBD1 (5 bases). The CDR3 runs 14 residues. The germline V gene has CDR1 GTSNPN and CDR2 SVGIG (reference sequence). V was pared by 4 bases and J by 6 bases, with 18 bases between. The CDR3 is CAWNRGQGRPEAFF. CDR3 sequence (DNA): TGTGCCTGGAACCGTGGCCAGGGCCGACCTGAAGCTTTCTTT.

The CDR3 coding sequence is TGTGCCAGCAGCCGGGACAGGGGTCACGGGGAGCTGTTTTTT. It codes for CASSRDRGHGELFF. V is TRBV6-5 and J is TRBJ2-2; 10 bases map to TRBD1. The trim removed 6 bases at V and 7 bases at J, leaving 5 bases unmatched. The germline gives CDR1 MNHEY, CDR2 SVGAGI. This CDR3 region has 14 residues.

This clone was detected only a few times. The gene calls are TRBV5-6 and TRBJ2-7; TRBD2 agrees at 9 bases. The CDR3 is made up of 14 amino acids. V lost 3 bases and J lost 3; bases outside the gene matches: 4. Germline V gene lookup returns CDR1 SGHDT and CDR2 YYEEEE. CDR3 coding DNA: TGTGCCAGCAGCTCGGGACTAGCTCGCTACGAGCAGTACTTC. It is translated as CASSSGLARYEQYF.

The chain joins TRBV5-6 to TRBJ2-1; D is undetermined. Trimming cost V 2 bases and J 9 bases, with 6 bases left between them. CDR3 size: 11 residues. Germline V gene lookup returns CDR1 SGHDT and CDR2 YYEEEE. In DNA form, the CDR3 reads TGTGCCAGCAGCTTTTTATTTGAGCAGTTCTTC. It encodes CASSFLFEQFF.

The gene calls are TRBV5-1 and TRBJ2-1, with 8 bases that match TRBD1. The CDR3 sequence is 16 residues long. Trimming took 0 bases from V and 7 from J; bases not matched to a gene: 9. The germline gives CDR1 SGHRS, CDR2 YFSETQ. CDR3 sequence: CASSLAVQGARNEQFF. The CDR3 nucleotides are TGCGCCAGCAGCTTGGCCGTTCAGGGGGCGAGGAATGAGCAGTTCTTC.

This sequence joins TRBV10-2 and TRBJ1-2; TRBD1 aligns across 8 bases. The CDR3 totals 14 residues. The germline V gene has CDR1 WSHSY and CDR2 SAAADI. V gave up 2 bases and J gave up 7 bases; unmatched junction bases: 6. The CDR3 DNA sequence: TGCGCCAGCAGTGAGAGCAGGGGGCATGTTGGCTACACCTTC. Its translation is CASSESRGHVGYTF.

The V call is TRBV7-3, the J call TRBJ1-4; TRBD1 matches at 10 bases. V was pared by 0 bases and J by 6 bases, with 10 bases of the junction left unmatched. This CDR3 region has 18 residues. Germline V gene sequence: CDR1 SGHTA, CDR2 FQGTGA. This CDR3 is CASSLTASPGTGDEKLFF. Here the CDR3 DNA reads TGTGCCAGCAGCTTAACCGCTTCCCCCGGGACAGGGGATGAAAAACTGTTTTTT.

The chain has TRBV11-1 and TRBJ2-3, with TRBD2 matching 8 bases. The germline V gene has CDR1 SGHAT and CDR2 FQDESV (reference sequence). Trimming took 1 base from V and 0 from J; bases not matched to a gene: 3. This CDR3 is 16 amino acids long. The DNA of the CDR3 is TGTGCCAGCAGCTTAGAGGAGCGGGGGAGCACAGATACGCAGTATTTT. This sequence encodes CASSLEERGSTDTQYF. The variable domain in full, completed from reference TRBV11-1 and TRBJ2-3, reads EAEVAQSPRYKITEKSQAVAFWCDPISGHATLYWYRQILGQGPELLVQFQDESVVDDSQLPKDRFSAERLKGVDSTLKIQPAELGDSAMYLCASSLEERGSTDTQYFGPGTRLTVL.

This CDR3 is CASSPQAGNEKLFF. In DNA form, the CDR3 reads TGTGCCAGCAGCCCCCAGGCGGGTAATGAAAAACTGTTTTTT. The chain recombines TRBV7-2 with TRBJ1-4; the D is unclear. The germline gives CDR1 SGHTA, CDR2 FQGNSA. This CDR3 has 14 residues. V lost 5 bases to trimming and J lost 4 bases, with 11 bases between them.

The gene calls are TRBV12-3 or TRBV12-4 and TRBJ1-3; D remains unclear. This CDR3 region has 11 residues. Trimming stripped 10 bases from V and 3 bases from J, with 7 bases between. CDR3 in amino acids: CAISGGNTIYF. The CDR3 region has the DNA TGTGCCATCTCGGGTGGAAACACCATATATTTT.

V and J are TRBV19 and TRBJ2-3; 7 bases agree with TRBD2. Germline values: CDR1 LNHDA, CDR2 SQIVND (reference sequence). The CDR3 is made up of 16 amino acids. The J segment lost 6 bases and the V segment lost 5 bases, leaving 14 bases of the junction unmatched. Written as DNA, the CDR3 is TGTGCCAGTAGTGGGGGGTTGGGAGGGGCACGGGATACGCAGTATTTT. Translation: CASSGGLGGARDTQYF. The whole variable domain, filled in from reference TRBV19 and TRBJ2-3, reads DGGITQSPKYLFRKEGQNVTLSCEQNLNHDAMYWYRQDPGQGLRLIYYSQIVNDFQKGDIAEGYSVSREKKESFPLTVTSAQKNPTAFYLCASSGGLGGARDTQYFGPGTRLTVL.

This clone was recorded once. V is TRBV29-1 and J is TRBJ1-2, with 12 bases identical to TRBD1. This CDR3 has 15 amino acids. After removal of 6 bases from V and 3 bases from J, the junction contained 8 bases not matched to a gene. Germline V gene sequence: CDR1 SQVTM, CDR2 ANQGSEA. CDR3 DNA sequence: TGCAGCGTGGCCGGGACAGGGGGCTGGGACTATGGCTACACCTTC. Its protein is CSVAGTGGWDYGYTF.

This clone occurred a few times. This rearrangement joins TRBV5-1 to TRBJ1-6, with D possibly TRBD1 on 6 matching bases. Trimming took off 4 bases at V and 6 bases at J, with 11 bases between the two ends. From germline, CDR1 is SGHRS and CDR2 YFSETQ. The CDR3 runs to 14 residues. The CDR3 nucleotides are TGCGCCAGCAGCCACGGACAGTCTAATTCACCCCTCCACTTT. It translates to CASSHGQSNSPLHF. Full variable domain (outside the CDR3, taken from reference TRBV5-1 and TRBJ1-6): KAGVTQTPRYLIKTRGQQVTLSCSPISGHRSVSWYQQTPGQGLQFLFEYFSETQRNKGNFPGRFSGRQFSNSRSEMNVSTLELGDSALYLCASSHGQSNSPLHFGNGTRLTVT.

The chain uses TRBV4-1 and TRBJ1-2; D is perhaps TRBD1 (5 bases). This CDR3 spans 15 amino acids. The V end was cut by 1 base, the J end by 0 bases, with 9 bases between. Germline V gene lookup returns CDR1 MGHRA and CDR2 YSYEKL. The CDR3 coding sequence is TGCGCCAGCAGCCAAGTTACGGGGGCTAACTATGGCTACACCTTC. Its protein product is CASSQVTGANYGYTF.